This TCR beta chain was captured in a study of blood T cell repertoires in COVID-19. Study-wide context: The United States, Italy and Spain were the sources of the acute and convalescent COVID-19 samples. In each case, the material was cDNA or gDNA derived from T cells, B-cell-depleted T cells, or PBMCs.

In germline, CDR1 is SGHRS, CDR2 YFSETQ. Trimming at V came to 3 bases and at J to 5 bases, leaving 12 bases not matched to a gene. There are 19 residues in the CDR3. TCRdb's copy holds only in-frame clones and misses some; the assay was immunoSEQ multiplex PCR. The table records about 380,000 clones, approximately 81% of them present only once. This clone was observed once. This TCR came from a woman younger than 30 with acute or convalescent COVID-19. The specimen sequenced was peripheral blood. This chain links TRBV5-1 with TRBJ2-2; 14 positions match TRBD2. The CDR3 region has the DNA TGCGCCAGCAGCTGGAGGGGACTAGCGGGAGCGACGGGTACCGGGGAGCTGTTTTTT. It encodes CASSWRGLAGATGTGELFF. Full variable domain (missing parts from reference TRBV5-1 and TRBJ2-2): KAGVTQTPRYLIKTRGQQVTLSCSPISGHRSVSWYQQTPGQGLQFLFEYFSETQRNKGNFPGRFSGRQFSNSRSEMNVSTLELGDSALYLCASSWRGLAGATGTGELFFGEGSRLTVL.